Below, 25 T cell receptor beta chains from the same sample are listed, as sequenced in a study of blood T cell repertoires in COVID-19. Here immunoSEQ multiplex PCR was the method, and the copy in TCRdb shows in-frame clones only, minus some. There are roughly 230,000 clones in the sample; 82% occur only once, and about 3.2% lies in the top ten. The source material was PBMCs or T cells enriched from blood (not recorded which). These receptors all stem from a woman aged 55 to 70 who had recovered from COVID-19.

The chain combines TRBV24-1 with TRBJ1-6; D is undetermined. Trimming left V 8 bases short and J 6 bases short, with 13 bases between. The CDR3 totals 14 residues. The germline V gene has CDR1 KGHDR and CDR2 SFDVKD. CDR3 sequence reads: CATNKRRSNSPLHF. CDR3 nucleotide sequence: TGTGCCACCAATAAGAGGAGAAGTAATTCACCCCTCCACTTT.

This clone appeared a few times. CDR3 DNA sequence: TGCAGCGTGGGACTAGCGCGCCATGAGCAGTTCTTC. Translated: CSVGLARHEQFF. The chain links TRBV29-1 to TRBJ2-1; 10 bases match TRBD2. The CDR3 runs 12 residues. CDR1 SQVTM and CDR2 ANQGSEA come from the germline V gene. J was trimmed by 8 bases and V by 6 bases; bases with no gene match: 4.

On this clone: Compared with germline, one end of the junction differs, possibly owing to a read error. This chain uses TRBV19 with TRBJ1-3, with TRBD1 as a possible D gene (6 bases). Germline assignment: CDR1 LNHDA and CDR2 SQIVND (reference sequence). The CDR3 consists of 17 residues. Here the CDR3 reads CASSNHAGGGSGDTIYF. In DNA, the CDR3 is TGTGCCAGTAGCAATCATGCCGGGGGGGGCTCTGGAGACACCATATATTTT.

The count of this clone is one. The chain recombines TRBV5-5 with TRBJ2-7; 8 bases match TRBD2. In germline, CDR1 is SGHKS, CDR2 YYEKEE (reference sequence). The CDR3 has 16 amino acids. The V gene end was trimmed by 0 bases and the J gene end by 4 bases; junction bases not matched to a gene: 9. DNA of the CDR3: TGTGCCAGCAGCTTGGCGCGGGGGGCATACTCGTACGAGCAGTACTTC. Its translation: CASSLARGAYSYEQYF.

The genes are TRBV5-1 and TRBJ1-2; no reliable D call. The CDR3 consists of 14 residues. Germline values: CDR1 SGHRS, CDR2 YFSETQ. V lost 0 bases and J 6 bases, leaving 12 bases between the germline ends. CDR3 in amino acids: CASSLEGGRDGYTF. The DNA of the CDR3 is TGCGCCAGCAGCTTGGAGGGAGGGAGAGATGGCTACACCTTC.

The V gene is TRBV11-2, the J gene TRBJ1-1, with TRBD1 identical over 11 bases. With 2 bases clipped from V and 4 bases from J, the junction kept 9 bases outside the gene matches. Per germline, CDR1 SGHAT and CDR2 FQNNGV. This CDR3 is built from 17 residues. CDR3 loop: CASSLFRDRGSGTEAFF. The CDR3 coding sequence is TGTGCCAGCAGCTTATTCCGGGACAGGGGGTCGGGCACTGAAGCTTTCTTT.

The chain employs TRBV19 and TRBJ2-1, with 9 bases identical to TRBD1. The CDR3 contains 13 residues. V gave up 9 bases and J gave up 5 bases; unmatched junction bases: 5. Germline lookup yields CDR1 LNHDA and CDR2 SQIVND (reference sequence). The CDR3 bases are TGTGCCAGCTCACGGGACAGGGACAATGAGCAGTTCTTC. Its translation: CASSRDRDNEQFF.

This clone was observed once. The rearrangement links TRBV30 to TRBJ1-4; tentatively, D is TRBD1 (5 bases). From germline, CDR1 is GTSNPN and CDR2 SVGIG (reference sequence). Deletions cut 1 base from V and 2 bases from J, with 11 bases between. The CDR3 totals 15 residues. CDR3 loop: CAWSDAGNTNEKLFF. CDR3 in DNA: TGTGCCTGGAGTGACGCAGGGAACACTAATGAAAAACTGTTTTTT.

The chain carries TRBV11-2 and TRBJ2-4; 12 nucleotides line up with TRBD2. After removal of 5 bases from V and 0 bases from J, the junction contained 11 bases not matched to a gene. This CDR3 is 19 amino acids long. CDR1 SGHAT and CDR2 FQNNGV come from the germline V gene. This CDR3 reads CASSPAGLAGPLAKNIQYF. As DNA, the CDR3 is TGTGCCAGCAGCCCCGCAGGACTAGCGGGGCCACTAGCCAAAAACATTCAGTACTTC.

V is TRBV11-1 and J is TRBJ1-1; 8 bases agree with TRBD1. The CDR3 has 14 amino acids. The germline V gene encodes CDR1 SGHAT and CDR2 FQDESV (reference sequence). The junction had 3 bases not matched to a gene; V was cut back by 5 bases and J by 1 base. This CDR3 reads CASSPDRANTEAFF. The CDR3 DNA is TGTGCCAGCAGCCCGGACAGGGCGAACACTGAAGCTTTCTTT.

This clone was detected only a few times. The chain carries TRBV4-3 and TRBJ1-4, with D maybe TRBD1 (6 bases). Germline V lookup: CDR1 LGHNA, CDR2 YSLEER. V dropped 0 bases and J dropped 1 base, with 12 bases sitting between them. CDR3 size: 17 residues. The CDR3 protein is CASSQDGTIRTNEKLFF. In DNA, the CDR3 is TGCGCCAGCAGCCAAGACGGGACAATTAGAACTAATGAAAAACTGTTTTTT.

As concerns this clone: Distinct nucleotide sequences in the sample also encode this CDR3. The chain links TRBV2 to TRBJ2-7, with D maybe TRBD1 (6 bases). This CDR3 comprises 14 residues. The germline V gene encodes CDR1 SNHLY and CDR2 FYNNEI. V lost 2 bases and J 4 bases, leaving 12 bases between the germline ends. The CDR3 coding sequence is TGTGCCAGCAGTGAAAGGCAGGGGCCTTACGAGCAGTACTTC. Translated: CASSERQGPYEQYF.

The CDR3 here is CASSQSQEPEAFF. The CDR3 DNA follows: TGCGCCAGCAGCCAATCACAGGAACCTGAAGCTTTCTTT. The rearrangement uses TRBV4-3 and TRBJ1-1, with D maybe TRBD1 (5 bases). Germline V lookup: CDR1 LGHNA, CDR2 YSLEER. Trimming took off 2 bases at V and 6 bases at J, with 10 bases between the two ends. This CDR3 comprises 13 residues.

In this sample, this clone turned up a few times. J is TRBJ2-3 and V is TRBV11-3; 11 nucleotides line up with TRBD2. Germline V gives CDR1 SGHNT, CDR2 YENEEA. CDR3 length: 15 amino acids. V lost 5 bases, J lost 2 bases, and 3 bases stayed unmatched. As DNA, the CDR3 is TGTGCCAGCAGCGAGGGACTAGCGGCCACAGATACGCAGTATTTT. Translated, it gives CASSEGLAATDTQYF.

The chain recombines TRBV4-3 with TRBJ1-4; D is unresolved. The germline V gene has CDR1 LGHNA and CDR2 YSLEER. This CDR3 is 19 amino acids long. Trimming took off 6 bases at V and 5 bases at J, with 28 bases between the two ends. CDR3 in amino acids: CASRAKLVRAEGSNEKLFF. CDR3 nucleotide sequence: TGCGCCAGCAGGGCTAAGCTTGTTCGGGCCGAGGGTAGCAATGAAAAACTGTTTTTT.

The V call is TRBV7-2, the J call TRBJ2-1; D is possibly TRBD2 (6 bases). This CDR3 has 17 amino acids. The germline V gene has CDR1 SGHTA and CDR2 FQGNSA. Trimming left V 1 base short and J 4 bases short, with 17 bases between. CDR3 in amino acids: CASSLELMAGLYNEQFF. The CDR3, as DNA: TGTGCCAGCAGCTTAGAATTAATGGCGGGACTTTACAATGAGCAGTTCTTC.

The V call is TRBV7-2, the J call TRBJ2-1; D call uncertain. Germline CDR1 is SGHTA and CDR2 is FQGNSA. The V gene lost 7 bases and the J gene lost 5 bases, with 12 bases spanning the gap. The CDR3 is made up of 13 amino acids. CDR3 coding DNA: TGTGCCAGCAACGAGGCAAGCGACAATGAGCAGTTCTTC. It yields the protein CASNEASDNEQFF.

This clone was detected a few times. The CDR3 nucleotides are TGTGCCAGCAGCTTGGGACAGGGTCCCTACGAGCAGTACTTC. It specifies CASSLGQGPYEQYF. The V call is TRBV11-2, the J call TRBJ2-7; TRBD1 aligns across 9 bases. With V trimmed by 3 bases and J by 2 bases, 2 bases remained unmatched. CDR1 SGHAT and CDR2 FQNNGV come from the germline V gene. CDR3 length: 14 residues.

This chain links TRBV29-1 with TRBJ2-1; no clear D gene. CDR3 size: 12 residues. CDR1 SQVTM and CDR2 ANQGSEA come from the germline V gene. Trimming shortened V by 1 base and J by 8 bases, and 9 bases separated the two germline ends. The CDR3 region is CSVEVNSDEQFF. In DNA form, the CDR3 reads TGCAGCGTTGAAGTTAATTCGGATGAGCAGTTCTTC.

The genes are TRBV7-3 and TRBJ1-1; 9 nucleotides match TRBD1. CDR3 length equals 16 residues. The ends lost 1 base at V and 8 bases at J; junction bases unmatched: 11. Germline loops: CDR1 SGHTA, CDR2 FQGTGA. The CDR3 loop reads CASSLNPGQGLTEAFF. The CDR3 nucleotides read TGTGCCAGCAGCTTAAACCCCGGACAGGGGCTAACCGAAGCTTTCTTT.

The sample holds a few counts of this clone. The rearrangement joins TRBV29-1 to TRBJ2-7, with a weak D call TRBD2 (6 bases). CDR3 length: 14 residues. CDR1 SQVTM and CDR2 ANQGSEA come from the germline V gene. Trimming shortened V by 3 bases and J by 3 bases, and 15 bases separated the two germline ends. CDR3 DNA: TGCAGCGTTGATGGTGGGACTTCGATCTACGAGCAGTACTTC. Translating gives CSVDGGTSIYEQYF.

This clone has a single count. The rearrangement uses TRBV19 and TRBJ2-1, with 11 bases lining up with TRBD2. Trimming at V came to 5 bases and at J to 8 bases, leaving 11 bases not matched to a gene. CDR3 length equals 16 residues. Looked up from germline, CDR1 is LNHDA and CDR2 is SQIVND (reference sequence). CDR3 sequence reads: CASSPRLAGGPHEQFF. The CDR3 DNA reads as TGTGCCAGTAGTCCCCGATTAGCGGGAGGGCCCCATGAGCAGTTCTTC.

The CDR3 is CASSLDRPETQYF. The CDR3, as DNA: TGCGCCAGCAGCTTGGACAGGCCAGAGACCCAGTACTTC. The gene calls are TRBV5-1 and TRBJ2-5; TRBD1 is a possible D gene (5 bases). V shed 0 bases and J shed 4 bases, with 7 bases lying between them. CDR3 length: 13 amino acids. CDR1 and CDR2 (germline): SGHRS, YFSETQ.

This clone occurred a few times. The rearrangement links TRBV6-1 to TRBJ1-5, with TRBD1 matching 7 bases. V shed 4 bases and J 6 bases; nucleotides not matched to a gene: 12. CDR1 and CDR2 from the germline V gene are MNHNS and SASEGT. The CDR3 covers 16 residues. This CDR3 is CASSVDDRVGIQPQHF. CDR3 nucleotide sequence: TGTGCCAGCAGTGTGGACGACAGGGTGGGGATTCAGCCCCAGCATTTT.

This clone came up once. Possible read error: a much larger clone is one base away. V and J are TRBV19 and TRBJ2-3; 8 bases match TRBD2. In germline, CDR1 is LNHDA, CDR2 SQIVND (reference sequence). V gave up 0 bases and J gave up 0 bases; unmatched junction bases: 8. The CDR3 extends over 18 amino acids. CDR3 residues: CASSIDPTSGASTDTQYF. CDR3 DNA sequence: TGTGCCAGTAGTATAGACCCAACTAGCGGAGCTAGCACAGATACGCAGTATTTT.